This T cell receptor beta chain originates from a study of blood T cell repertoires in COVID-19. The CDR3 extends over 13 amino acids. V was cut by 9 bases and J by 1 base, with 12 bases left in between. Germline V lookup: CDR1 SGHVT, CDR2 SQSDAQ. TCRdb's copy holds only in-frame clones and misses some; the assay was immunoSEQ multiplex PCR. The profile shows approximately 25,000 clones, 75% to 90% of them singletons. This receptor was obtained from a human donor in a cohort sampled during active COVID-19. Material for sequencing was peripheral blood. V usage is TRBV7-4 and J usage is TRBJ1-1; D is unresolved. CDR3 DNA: TGTGCCAGGATGTCTTTCAGGAACACTGAAGCTTTCTTT. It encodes CARMSFRNTEAFF. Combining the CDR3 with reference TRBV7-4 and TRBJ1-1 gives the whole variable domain GAGVSQSPRYKVAKRGRDVALRCDSISGHVTLYWYRQTLGQGSEVLTYSQSDAQRDKSGRPSGRFSAERPERSVSTLKIQRTEQGDSAVYLCARMSFRNTEAFFGQGTRLTVV.